This T cell receptor beta chain was captured by sequencing in a study of beta chain features in type 1 diabetes. CDR1 and CDR2 from the germline V gene are MNHEY and SVGAGI. The junction had 3 bases not matched to a gene; V was cut back by 5 bases and J by 4 bases. The CDR3 extends over 14 amino acids. Study-level results: Shortening that was moderate but significant affected the TCRB CDR3s of Type 1 diabetes patients in all four CD4+ subsets. Equally in patients and controls, shorter templates might have been favored by PCR.

Reverse transcription of all isolated RNA meant that expressed TCRB transcripts were sequenced. This table comes from immunoSEQ multiplex PCR, and its TCRdb copy is limited to in-frame clones, with some not included. The table records 600,000 to 700,000 clones, approximately 13% of them present only once. Points on this clone: Antigen specificity is unknown. This sample also contains other DNA sequences that code for the same CDR3.

Sequencing was done on a sample of naive CD4+ T cells from blood. The V gene is TRBV6-5, the J gene TRBJ1-5, with TRBD1 identical over 9 bases. This clonotype originated in a man aged 25-45 years with type 1 diabetes. The CDR3 here is CASSPGQGNQPQHF. The CDR3 bases are TGTGCCAGCAGTCCGGGACAGGGAAATCAGCCCCAGCATTTT.